The 29 T cell receptor beta chains presented below share a single source sample, sequenced in a study of T-cell memory formation after mild COVID-19. TCRdb re-called the 5' RACE reads with MiXCR, one entry per CDR3 protein. The table includes about 400,000 distinct CDR3 sequences, more than 15% detected once. Sequenced sample: PBMCs or a T cell subset sorted from them (not recorded which). Receptors were obtained from a man between 18 and 35 years old who had mild COVID-19 (a few samples of this study predate the infection). Cell type and time point are not known.

This clonotype was seen a few times. The rearrangement links TRBV7-2 to TRBJ1-5, with TRBD1 matching 7 bases. Germline values: CDR1 SGHTA, CDR2 FQGNSA. This CDR3 is 12 amino acids long. V gave up 1 base and J gave up 13 bases; unmatched junction bases: 4. This chain's CDR3 is CASSLVDRDQHF. CDR3 sequence (DNA): TGTGCCAGCAGCTTAGTAGACAGGGATCAGCATTTT.

CDR3 nucleotides: TGTGCCAGCAGCTTAGACCGGGACCCGTGGGTGAATCAGCCCCAGCATTTT. This encodes CASSLDRDPWVNQPQHF. This chain uses TRBV7-8 with TRBJ1-5; perhaps TRBD1 as D (5 bases). Germline V gene data show CDR1 as SGHVS and CDR2 as FQNEAQ. Trimming pared 1 base from V and 4 bases from J, leaving 17 bases between. The CDR3 loop spans 17 amino acids.

The sample holds a few counts of this clonotype. V is TRBV28 and J is TRBJ2-7, with D uncertain. The germline CDR1 and CDR2 sequences are MDHEN and SYDVKM. V was clipped by 2 bases and J by 2 bases, with 13 bases between them. This CDR3 is 15 amino acids long. The CDR3 sequence: CASSLASGRPYEQYV. CDR3 coding DNA: TGTGCCAGCAGTTTAGCCTCCGGACGGCCCTACGAGCAGTACGTC.

Only a few counts were recorded for this clonotype. The chain employs TRBV7-9 and TRBJ1-2, with D possibly matching TRBD1 (5 bases). CDR1 and CDR2 (germline): SEHNR, FQNEAQ (reference sequence). V dropped 0 bases and J dropped 2 bases, with 13 bases sitting between them. The CDR3 runs to 16 residues. The CDR3 region has the DNA TGTGCCAGCAGCTTAGCGCTAGGGGAGGCGAACTATGGCTACACCTTC. This translates into CASSLALGEANYGYTF. Based on the CDR3 plus reference TRBV7-9 and TRBJ1-2, the full variable domain is DTGVSQNPRHKITKRGQNVTFRCDPISEHNRLYWYRQTLGQGPEFLTYFQNEAQLEKSRLLSDRFSAERPKGSFSTLEIQRTEQGDSAMYLCASSLALGEANYGYTFGSGTRLTVV.

This chain links TRBV29-1 with TRBJ1-1, with unresolved D. Germline CDR1 and CDR2: SQVTM and ANQGSEA. The CDR3 has 13 amino acids. Trimming removed 4 bases at V and 2 bases at J, with 11 bases between. The CDR3 bases are TGCAGCGTTGTTCGGGGATCAAACACTGAAGCTTTCTTT. It encodes CSVVRGSNTEAFF.

This clonotype turned up a few times. The V call is TRBV5-1, the J call TRBJ1-1; 8 nucleotides align to TRBD1. This CDR3 is built from 14 residues. CDR1 and CDR2 (germline): SGHRS, YFSETQ. Trimming cost V 3 bases and J 7 bases; bases outside gene matches: 8. The CDR3 is CASSSQGASGEAFF. CDR3 in DNA: TGCGCCAGCAGCTCCCAGGGGGCGTCGGGTGAAGCTTTCTTT.

This clonotype was found a few times. The chain has TRBV6-2 or TRBV6-3 and TRBJ2-2, with 8 nucleotides matching TRBD2. The germline CDR1 and CDR2 sequences are MNHEY and SVGEGT. Trimming removed 9 bases from V and 1 base from J; junction bases left unmatched: 1. The CDR3 is 13 residues long. CDR3 protein: CASSGVNTGELFF. Here the CDR3 DNA reads TGTGCCAGTAGCGGGGTGAACACCGGGGAGCTGTTTTTT.

The chain is built from TRBV7-2 and TRBJ1-4; 12 bases map to TRBD1. J gave up 7 bases and V 5 bases, and 5 bases lay outside the gene matches. CDR3 size: 15 residues. Looked up from germline, CDR1 is SGHTA and CDR2 is FQGNSA. CDR3 protein: CASSVGTGGSEKLFF. CDR3 nucleotide sequence: TGTGCCAGCAGCGTCGGGACAGGGGGCTCTGAAAAACTGTTTTTT. The whole variable domain, remainder taken from reference TRBV7-2 and TRBJ1-4, is GAGVSQSPSNKVTEKGKDVELRCDPISGHTALYWYRQSLGQGLEFLIYFQGNSAPDKSGLPSDRFSAERTGGSVSTLTIQRTQQEDSAVYLCASSVGTGGSEKLFFGSGTQLSVL.

This rearrangement joins TRBV4-1 to TRBJ2-5; 7 positions agree with TRBD2. CDR1 is MGHRA, CDR2 YSYEKL, per germline. Germline trimming cut 6 bases from V and 3 bases from J; bases unmatched to any gene: 7. The CDR3 contains 14 residues. The CDR3 DNA reads as TGCGCCAGCAGTCAGCCAACTAGCGAAGAGACCCAGTACTTC. Translating gives CASSQPTSEETQYF.

Only a few counts were recorded for this clonotype. The chain joins TRBV7-2 to TRBJ2-3; 7 nucleotides match TRBD2. Germline CDR1 is SGHTA and CDR2 is FQGNSA. Unmatched junction bases numbered 3, after V lost 2 bases and J lost 4 bases. The CDR3 runs to 14 residues. This CDR3 is CASSLLAVADTQYF. CDR3 in DNA: TGTGCCAGCAGCTTACTAGCGGTCGCAGATACGCAGTATTTT.

The rearrangement links TRBV11-3 to TRBJ2-2, with no clear D. CDR1 and CDR2 from the germline V gene are SGHNT and YENEEA. V lost 5 bases and J lost 6, with 10 bases in between. CDR3 size: 13 residues. CDR3 amino acids: CASSGRQSGELFF. In nucleotides, the CDR3 is TGTGCCAGCAGCGGTCGACAATCCGGGGAGCTGTTTTTT.

The rearrangement uses TRBV7-2 and TRBJ2-5; a weak D match, TRBD2 (6 bases). The CDR3 is 13 residues long. V was trimmed by 5 bases and J by 4 bases, leaving 11 bases between them. Germline CDR1 and CDR2: SGHTA and FQGNSA. The CDR3 DNA reads TGTGCCAGCAGCGCGGGGCGGGGAGAGACCCAGTACTTC. Translated, it gives CASSAGRGETQYF.

This clonotype has ten or more counts. CDR3 residues: CASSQEGRRETQYF. The CDR3 DNA reads as TGTGCCAGCAGCCAAGAGGGCAGGAGGGAGACCCAGTACTTC. The chain has TRBV3-1 and TRBJ2-5, with a possible D match to TRBD2 (5 bases). CDR1 and CDR2 from the germline V gene are LGHDT and YNNKEL (reference sequence). The length of the CDR3 is 14 residues. The V end lost 0 bases, the J end lost 5 bases, and 10 bases lay between the germline ends.

This clonotype has a handful of counts. This rearrangement joins TRBV25-1 to TRBJ2-5, with TRBD2 matching over 11 bases. This CDR3 spans 13 amino acids. The germline V gene encodes CDR1 MGHDK and CDR2 SYGVNS. The V gene end was trimmed by 8 bases and the J gene end by 7 bases; junction bases not matched to a gene: 6. The CDR3 loop reads CASGGTSGLTQYF. The CDR3 DNA follows: TGTGCCAGCGGGGGGACTAGCGGATTGACCCAGTACTTC.

The chain couples TRBV7-2 to TRBJ2-3; D is uncertain. Trimming took off 4 bases at V and 1 base at J, with 18 bases between the two ends. The CDR3 spans 17 residues. Germline values: CDR1 SGHTA, CDR2 FQGNSA. In DNA, the CDR3 is TGTGCCAGCAGCTATATTGATCCCCCCGGCCGCACAGATACGCAGTATTTT. Protein sequence: CASSYIDPPGRTDTQYF.

This clonotype was counted a few times. This sequence joins TRBV30 and TRBJ1-2, with D maybe TRBD1 (6 bases). Germline values: CDR1 GTSNPN, CDR2 SVGIG (reference sequence). Trimming removed 1 base at V and 4 bases at J, with 13 bases between. The CDR3 is made up of 14 amino acids. The CDR3 protein is CAWSDYRDTYGYTF. CDR3 nucleotides: TGTGCCTGGAGTGATTACCGGGACACCTATGGCTACACCTTC.

In this sample, this clonotype turned up a few times. The chain's CDR3 is CASSSTSGGNEQFF. CDR3 nucleotide sequence: TGTGCCAGCAGTTCCACTAGCGGGGGGAATGAGCAGTTCTTC. V usage is TRBV6-2 or TRBV6-3 and J usage is TRBJ2-1; 12 bases align to TRBD2. CDR1 and CDR2 from the germline V gene are MNHEY and SVGEGT. V lost 4 bases, J lost 7 bases, and 2 bases stayed unmatched. The CDR3 length is 14 residues.

The chain couples TRBV10-1 to TRBJ2-7, with 7 nucleotides matching TRBD1. Unmatched junction bases numbered 8, after V lost 6 bases and J lost 0 bases. Germline assignment: CDR1 WNHNN and CDR2 SYGVQD (reference sequence). The CDR3 runs 15 residues. CDR3 nucleotides: TGCGCCAGCAGGAAGACAGGGTCTAGCTCCTACGAGCAGTACGTC. It is translated as CASRKTGSSSYEQYV.

There are a few counts of this clonotype. The CDR3, as DNA: TGTGCCAGCAGTTATCAACAGACCAATCAGCCCCAGCATTTT. Protein product: CASSYQQTNQPQHF. The chain uses TRBV6-2 or TRBV6-3 and TRBJ1-5; D remains ambiguous. V lost 3 bases and J 3 bases, leaving 9 bases between the germline ends. Germline values: CDR1 MNHEY, CDR2 SVGEGT. The CDR3 extends over 14 amino acids.

This clonotype was recorded a few times. The chain is built from TRBV6-5 and TRBJ2-7; no clear D gene. CDR1 is MNHEY and CDR2 is SVGAGI in the germline V gene. The CDR3 is 13 residues long. V dropped 0 bases and J dropped 3 bases, with 6 bases sitting between them. This chain's CDR3 is CASSYSHGYEQYF. CDR3 in DNA: TGTGCCAGCAGTTACTCACACGGCTACGAGCAGTACTTC.

The sample holds a few counts of this clonotype. This chain links TRBV4-2 with TRBJ2-3; TRBD2 matches at 11 bases. Germline loops: CDR1 LGHNA, CDR2 YNFKEQ. This CDR3 has 16 residues. V trimming: 0 bases; J trimming: 4 bases; junction bases outside the gene matches: 3. Written as DNA, the CDR3 is TGTGCCAGCAGCCAAGACCCGGGACTAGCGGCAGATACGCAGTATTTT. Its translation: CASSQDPGLAADTQYF.

This chain links TRBV30 with TRBJ1-6; D remains unclear. Trimming took 4 bases from V and 10 from J, leaving 14 bases between them. Germline CDR1 is GTSNPN and CDR2 is SVGIG (reference sequence). The CDR3 contains 13 residues. CDR3 sequence: CAWTPQSLSPLHF. CDR3 DNA sequence: TGTGCCTGGACGCCCCAATCCTTATCACCCCTCCACTTT. The full variable domain, rest sourced from reference TRBV30 and TRBJ1-6, is SQTIHQWPATLVQPVGSPLSLECTVEGTSNPNLYWYRQAAGRGLQLLFYSVGIGQISSEVPQNLSASRPQDRQFILSSKKLLLSDSGFYLCAWTPQSLSPLHFGNGTRLTVT.

At least ten counts were recorded for this clonotype. The V gene is TRBV5-1, the J gene TRBJ2-3; D gene unclear. This CDR3 has 13 residues. CDR1 is SGHRS, CDR2 YFSETQ, per germline. Trimming stripped 4 bases from V and 3 bases from J, with 9 bases between. CDR3 protein: CASSLRRTDTQYF. In DNA form, the CDR3 reads TGCGCCAGCAGCCTCCGACGGACAGATACGCAGTATTTT. The whole variable domain, filled in from reference TRBV5-1 and TRBJ2-3, reads KAGVTQTPRYLIKTRGQQVTLSCSPISGHRSVSWYQQTPGQGLQFLFEYFSETQRNKGNFPGRFSGRQFSNSRSEMNVSTLELGDSALYLCASSLRRTDTQYFGPGTRLTVL.

The rearrangement links TRBV12-3 or TRBV12-4 to TRBJ1-6, with no clear D. The CDR3 spans 15 residues. V lost 10 bases to trimming and J lost 3 bases, with 16 bases between them. The CDR3: CATSPAGFYNSPLHF. The CDR3 DNA sequence: TGTGCCACATCCCCGGCGGGATTCTATAATTCACCCCTCCACTTT.

In its sample, this clonotype was seen a few times. The rearrangement links TRBV5-1 to TRBJ2-6; D remains unclear. CDR3 size: 14 residues. Trimming cost V 4 bases and J 4 bases, with 9 bases left between them. The germline V gene encodes CDR1 SGHRS and CDR2 YFSETQ. The CDR3: CASSVWVGANVLTF. The CDR3 nucleotides are TGCGCCAGCAGCGTGTGGGTCGGGGCCAACGTCCTGACTTTC.

J is TRBJ2-1 and V is TRBV7-9; 11 bases agree with TRBD2. Looked up from germline, CDR1 is SEHNR and CDR2 is FQNEAQ (reference sequence). This CDR3 has 17 residues. Germline trimming cut 5 bases from V and 4 bases from J; bases unmatched to any gene: 10. CDR3 amino acids: CASSPGTSGINYNEQFF. The CDR3 nucleotides are TGTGCCAGCAGCCCGGGGACTAGCGGAATCAATTACAATGAGCAGTTCTTC.

This clonotype was detected ten times or more. This chain joins TRBV7-9 and TRBJ2-2, with D perhaps being TRBD1 or TRBD2 (6 bases each). The CDR3 has 15 residues. V was pared by 4 bases and J by 2 bases, with 11 bases between. Germline CDR1 reads SEHNR; CDR2 reads FQNEAQ (reference sequence). The CDR3, as DNA: TGTGCCAGCAGCTCCAGGGGAGGTAACACCGGGGAGCTGTTTTTT. Translation gives CASSSRGGNTGELFF.

The table lists this clonotype with a few counts. The rearrangement links TRBV7-3 to TRBJ2-5; D is perhaps TRBD2 (6 bases). CDR3 length: 15 residues. CDR1 is SGHTA, CDR2 FQGTGA, per germline. The V end was cut by 3 bases, the J end by 5 bases, with 16 bases between. CDR3 nucleotide sequence: TGTGCCAGCAGCTTGTGGGCAGGGAGGATGGAGACCCAGTACTTC. This encodes CASSLWAGRMETQYF.

The chain joins TRBV12-3 or TRBV12-4 to TRBJ1-4, with TRBD1 matching over 7 bases. This CDR3 contains 14 residues. After removal of 4 bases from V and 8 bases from J, the junction contained 7 bases not matched to a gene. The CDR3 region is CASSYYRGDEKLFF. The DNA of the CDR3 is TGTGCCAGCAGTTATTACAGGGGAGACGAAAAACTGTTTTTT.